This T cell receptor beta chain emerged from a study of blood T cells in healthy people across ages. PCR was performed a second time for 7 to 11 cycles using a sample-barcoded 5' primer and a J-beta primer mix. Each CDR3 protein is one row after TCRdb ran MiXCR on the 5' RACE reads. This sample has around 1.1 million distinct CDR3 sequences, with about two fifths found just once. V was trimmed by 5 bases and J by 7 bases, leaving 11 bases between them. Germline V gene sequence: CDR1 SGHTA, CDR2 FQGTGA. The CDR3 runs to 12 residues. The chain has TRBV7-3 and TRBJ1-2; possibly TRBD1 for D (5 bases). Source material: blood. The source is a man younger than 30 in good health. This CDR3 reads CASSMPGVGYTF. DNA for the CDR3: TGTGCCAGCAGCATGCCGGGGGTTGGCTACACCTTC.